Sequencing of this TCR beta chain was carried out in a study of control samples from healthy donors and cancer patients. Some clones are missing from TCRdb's copy, which holds only in-frame ones; the method was immunoSEQ multiplex PCR. This sample has 130,000 to 150,000 clones, with roughly 94% found just once. Trimming cost V 2 bases and J 9 bases, with 14 bases left between them. The CDR3 contains 14 residues. The V gene's germline CDR1 is SNHLY and CDR2 FYNNEI. The sequence derives from a man aged 55 to 70 with colorectal cancer. The V and J genes are TRBV2 and TRBJ2-4, with D hard to call. Sequencing was carried out using PBMCs. In DNA, the CDR3 is TGTGCCAGCAGTGAATATACCAGGATCGGCATTCAGTACTTC. Protein sequence: CASSEYTRIGIQYF. Supplemented by reference TRBV2 and TRBJ2-4, the full variable domain reads EPEVTQTPSHQVTQMGQEVILRCVPISNHLYFYWYRQILGQKVEFLVSFYNNEISEKSEIFDDQFSVERPDGSNFTLKIRSTKLEDSAMYFCASSEYTRIGIQYFGAGTRLSVL.